These T cell receptor beta chains were read from a single sample in a study of CD8 T cells in Susac syndrome. A single record per CDR3 protein comes from TCRdb applying MiXCR to the immunoSEQ multiplex PCR reads. This table holds a few hundred thousand distinct CDR3 sequences, 92% found once. Sequencing input: CD8+ T cells from PBMCs. The receptors derive from a human donor with multiple sclerosis. Each CDR3 is given with its conserved first and last residue. A D gene is named only where the DNA matches it firmly. Rows may omit the clone size; those that give it use once, few, many or a size class.

TRBJ1-2 | TRBV20-1 | . | . | CSARTLSGYTF | TGCAGTGCGCGCACCCTCAGTGGCTACACCTTC
TRBJ1-6 | TRBV13 | . | . | CASSQQMGLASGSSPLHF | TGTGCCAGCAGCCAACAAATGGGATTGGCTTCTGGTAGTTCACCCCTCCACTTT
TRBJ2-2 | TRBV29-1 | . | once | CSVPGTHPGELFF | TGCAGCGTGCCCGGGACCCACCCCGGGGAGCTGTTTTTT
TRBJ2-7 | TRBV9 | . | . | CASSEGRGPEEQYF | TGTGCCAGCAGCGAAGGACGGGGGCCGGAAGAGCAGTACTTC
TRBJ2-1 | TRBV2 | TRBD1 | . | CASRVWTGSYNEQFF | TGTGCCAGCAGGGTTTGGACAGGGTCCTACAATGAGCAGTTCTTC
TRBJ2-1 | TRBV25-1 | . | . | CASSGWTNDEQFF | TGTGCCAGCAGTGGGTGGACTAACGATGAGCAGTTCTTC
TRBJ1-4 | TRBV12-3/TRBV12-4 | . | . | CASSLGQDSEKLFF | TGTGCCAGCAGTCTGGGACAAGATAGTGAAAAACTGTTTTTT
TRBJ1-2 | TRBV29-1 | TRBD1 | . | CSAPQGDGPNGYTF | TGCAGCGCCCCACAGGGGGACGGACCGAATGGCTACACCTTC
TRBJ2-7 | TRBV9 | . | . | CASSVVARYYEQYF | TGTGCCAGCAGCGTCGTCGCCAGGTACTACGAGCAGTACTTC
TRBJ1-5 | TRBV2 | . | once | CASSARNQPQHF | TGTGCCAGCAGTGCCAGAAATCAGCCCCAGCATTTT
TRBJ2-1 | TRBV28 | TRBD2 | . | CASSLGLAGAGEQFF | TGTGCCAGCAGTTTAGGGCTAGCGGGAGCCGGTGAGCAGTTCTTC
TRBJ2-7 | TRBV28 | TRBD2 | . | CASTAGEGTSYEQYF | TGTGCCAGCACCGCCGGGGAGGGTACCAGCTACGAGCAGTACTTC
TRBJ2-5 | TRBV12-5 | . | once | CASGLAGPEGQYF | TGTGCTAGTGGTTTGGCGGGCCCCGAGGGCCAGTACTTC
TRBJ2-1 | TRBV29-1 | . | . | CSVIGGDTYNEQFF | TGCAGCGTTATCGGAGGGGACACCTACAATGAGCAGTTCTTC
TRBJ2-1 | TRBV14 | . | few | CASSQDSTATREFF | TGTGCCAGCAGCCAAGACAGCACAGCGACTAGGGAGTTCTTC
TRBJ2-7 | TRBV7-8 | . | . | CASSLGADGGTYEQYF | TGTGCCAGCAGCTTAGGGGCGGACGGCGGTACCTACGAGCAGTACTTC
TRBJ2-2 | TRBV12-3/TRBV12-4 | . | . | CASRESGELFF | TGTGCCAGCAGGGAAAGCGGGGAGCTGTTTTTT
TRBJ1-3 | TRBV7-8 | . | once | CASSPGGGWGNTIYF | TGTGCCAGCAGCCCCGGCGGGGGATGGGGAAACACCATATATTTT
TRBJ2-1 | TRBV12-5 | . | . | CASAQYGNEQFF | TGTGCTAGTGCCCAGTACGGGAATGAGCAGTTCTTC
TRBJ1-2 | TRBV29-1 | . | . | CSVEDQSYGYTF | TGCAGCGTTGAAGACCAGAGTTATGGCTACACCTTC
TRBJ2-4 | TRBV6-5 | . | . | CASSYSIRDIQYF | TGTGCCAGCAGTTACTCGATCCGGGACATTCAGTACTTC
TRBJ1-1 | TRBV12-3/TRBV12-4 | . | few | CASSLGGRNTEAFF | TGTGCCAGCAGTTTGGGTGGCCGGAACACTGAAGCTTTCTTT
TRBJ2-3 | TRBV7-8 | . | . | CASSPKDEGDTQYF | TGTGCCAGCAGCCCTAAGGACGAAGGGGATACGCAGTATTTT
TRBJ2-1 | TRBV7-3 | . | . | CASSPHKSSYNEQFF | TGTGCCAGCAGCCCGCACAAGAGCTCCTACAATGAGCAGTTCTTC
TRBJ2-1 | TRBV7-8 | . | . | CASSSSSNEQFF | TGTGCCAGCAGTTCCAGCTCTAATGAGCAGTTCTTC
TRBJ2-4 | TRBV27 | . | . | CASREGWRNIQYF | TGTGCCAGCAGGGAGGGGTGGAGAAACATTCAGTACTTC
TRBJ2-2 | TRBV25-1 | . | . | CASFDGELFF | TGTGCCAGCTTCGACGGGGAGCTGTTTTTT
TRBJ1-5 | TRBV9 | . | . | CASSADGSSGEPQHF | TGTGCCAGCAGCGCCGATGGGTCTTCAGGGGAGCCCCAGCATTTT
TRBJ2-4 | TRBV27 | . | . | CASSQAAKNIQYF | TGTGCCAGCAGTCAGGCGGCCAAAAACATTCAGTACTTC
TRBJ1-2 | TRBV20-1 | TRBD1 | . | CSASWTGGTLF | TGCAGTGCTTCGTGGACAGGAGGGACCCTCTTC
TRBJ2-7 | TRBV5-1 | . | . | CASSLSLSGTYEQYF | TGCGCCAGCAGCTTGAGCTTATCCGGGACCTACGAGCAGTACTTC
TRBJ1-2 | TRBV29-1 | TRBD1 | once | CSVDRGGYGYTF | TGCAGCGTTGACAGGGGGGGCTATGGCTACACCTTC
TRBJ1-5 | TRBV15 | . | . | CATSREGDSNQPQHF | TGTGCCACCAGCAGAGAGGGGGATAGCAATCAGCCCCAGCATTTT
TRBJ1-4 | TRBV29-1 | TRBD1 | . | CSPRQGWTVDGEKLFF | TGCAGCCCTAGACAGGGATGGACGGTGGACGGTGAAAAACTGTTTTTT
TRBJ2-7 | TRBV9 | . | . | CASSVGPDGTTYEQYF | TGTGCCAGCAGCGTAGGACCTGACGGGACCACCTACGAGCAGTACTTC
TRBJ2-7 | TRBV25-1 | . | . | CASSGGISIFHEQYF | TGTGCCAGCAGTGGGGGGATCAGCATTTTCCACGAGCAGTACTTC
TRBJ1-5 | TRBV19 | . | . | CASTTDLGNQPQHF | TGTGCCAGTACCACGGACCTAGGAAATCAGCCCCAGCATTTT
TRBJ1-5 | TRBV27 | . | . | CASSLSGLGGQPQHF | TGTGCCAGCAGTTTATCGGGTCTTGGAGGTCAGCCCCAGCATTTT
TRBJ2-3 | TRBV6-1 | . | . | CASSGMVRVNPDTQYF | TGTGCCAGCAGTGGAATGGTTAGAGTAAATCCAGATACGCAGTATTTT
TRBJ2-2 | TRBV27 | . | . | CATVNTGELFF | TGTGCCACCGTGAACACCGGGGAGCTGTTTTTT
TRBJ2-5 | TRBV9 | TRBD2 | . | CASTKGGSGGETQYF | TGTGCCAGCACCAAGGGCGGGAGCGGAGGGGAGACCCAGTACTTC
TRBJ1-1 | TRBV30 | . | . | CAWGWNTEAFF | TGTGCCTGGGGGTGGAACACTGAAGCTTTCTTT
TRBJ1-2 | TRBV4-1 | . | . | CASSQDVSVSYGYTF | TGCGCCAGCAGCCAAGATGTATCAGTGAGCTATGGCTACACCTTC
TRBJ2-3 | TRBV20-1 | . | . | CSAALDTQYF | TGCAGTGCTGCTTTAGATACGCAGTATTTT
TRBJ2-7 | TRBV29-1 | . | . | CSVAADNYEQYF | TGCAGCGTTGCAGCGGATAACTACGAGCAGTACTTC
TRBJ1-2 | TRBV5-4 | . | . | CASSFRQILTNYGYTF | TGTGCCAGCAGCTTCCGGCAGATACTTACTAACTATGGCTACACCTTC
TRBJ2-7 | TRBV6-5 | . | . | CASSDGTSLYEQYF | TGTGCCAGCAGTGACGGGACTTCACTCTACGAGCAGTACTTC
TRBJ2-1 | TRBV5-6 | . | . | CASSVSDGSYNEQFF | TGTGCCAGCAGCGTCAGCGACGGCTCCTACAATGAGCAGTTCTTC
TRBJ2-5 | TRBV10-3 | . | . | CAISLGQQETQYF | TGTGCCATCAGTCTAGGACAGCAAGAGACCCAGTACTTC